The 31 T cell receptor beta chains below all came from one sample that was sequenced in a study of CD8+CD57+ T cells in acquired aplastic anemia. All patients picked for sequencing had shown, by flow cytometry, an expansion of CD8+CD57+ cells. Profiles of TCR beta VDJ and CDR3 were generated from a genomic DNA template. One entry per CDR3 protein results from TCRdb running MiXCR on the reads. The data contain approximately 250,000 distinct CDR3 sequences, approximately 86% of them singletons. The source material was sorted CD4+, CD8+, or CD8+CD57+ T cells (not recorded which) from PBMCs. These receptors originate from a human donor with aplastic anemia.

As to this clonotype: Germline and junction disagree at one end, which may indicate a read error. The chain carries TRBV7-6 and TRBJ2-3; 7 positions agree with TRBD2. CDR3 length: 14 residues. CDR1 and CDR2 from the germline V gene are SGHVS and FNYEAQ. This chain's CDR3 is CASTLGRVPAGHYF. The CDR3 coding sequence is TGTGCCAGCACCCTAGGGAGGGTCCCCGCTGGGCACTACTTT.

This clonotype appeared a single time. CDR3 sequence (DNA): TGTGCCATCAGTAAAAAAACAGGGGTATGGACTGAAGCTTTCTTT. Translating it yields CAISKKTGVWTEAFF. The chain links TRBV19 to TRBJ1-1; 7 bases are a match to TRBD1. The V gene end was trimmed by 10 bases and the J gene end by 5 bases; junction bases not matched to a gene: 16. The germline gives CDR1 LNHDA, CDR2 SQIVND (reference sequence). The length of the CDR3 is 15 residues.

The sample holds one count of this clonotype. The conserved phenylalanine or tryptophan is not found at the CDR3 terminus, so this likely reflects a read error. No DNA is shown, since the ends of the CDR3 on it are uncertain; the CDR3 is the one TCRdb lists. CDR3 loop: CASSQEGLAGKN. The chain uses TRBV7-3 and TRBJ2-2; TRBD2, the table's D call, lacks a check against the DNA. Germline CDR1 is SGHTA and CDR2 is FQGTGA. The CDR3 length equals 12 residues, ends included.

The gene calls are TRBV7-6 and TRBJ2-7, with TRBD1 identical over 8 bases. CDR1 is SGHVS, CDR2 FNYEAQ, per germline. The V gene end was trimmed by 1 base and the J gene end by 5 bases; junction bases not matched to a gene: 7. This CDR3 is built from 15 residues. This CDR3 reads CASSLGSAGGHEQYF. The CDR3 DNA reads TGTGCCAGCAGCTTAGGGTCGGCAGGGGGCCACGAGCAGTACTTC. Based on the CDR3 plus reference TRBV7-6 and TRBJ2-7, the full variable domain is GAGVSQSPRYKVTKRGQDVALRCDPISGHVSLYWYRQALGQGPEFLTYFNYEAQQDKSGLPNDRFSAERPEGSISTLTIQRTEQRDSAMYRCASSLGSAGGHEQYFGPGTRLTVT.

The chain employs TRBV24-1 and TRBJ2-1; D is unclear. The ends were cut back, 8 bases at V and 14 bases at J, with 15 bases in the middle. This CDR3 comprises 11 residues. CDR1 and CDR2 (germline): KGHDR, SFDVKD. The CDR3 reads CATKAKGKEFF. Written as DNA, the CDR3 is TGTGCCACCAAGGCAAAGGGTAAGGAGTTCTTC.

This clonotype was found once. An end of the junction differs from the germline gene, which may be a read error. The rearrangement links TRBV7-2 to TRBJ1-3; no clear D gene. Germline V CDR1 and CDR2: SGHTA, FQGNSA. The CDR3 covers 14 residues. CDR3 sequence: CASSLKGGADYIYF. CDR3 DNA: TGTGCCAGCAGCTTGAAGGGTGGCGCCGACTACATATACTTT. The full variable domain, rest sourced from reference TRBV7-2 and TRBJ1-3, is GAGVSQSPSNKVTEKGKDVELRCDPISGHTALYWYRQSLGQGLEFLIYFQGNSAPDKSGLPSDRFSAERTGGSVSTLTIQRTQQEDSAVYLCASSLKGGADYIYFGEGSWLTVV.

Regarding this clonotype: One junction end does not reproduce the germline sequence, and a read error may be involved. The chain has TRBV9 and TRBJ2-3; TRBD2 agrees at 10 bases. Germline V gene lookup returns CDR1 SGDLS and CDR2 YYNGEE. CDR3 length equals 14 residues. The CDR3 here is CASSLAGGPEANVF. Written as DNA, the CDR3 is TGTGCCAGCAGCTTAGCGGGAGGCCCCGAGGCCAACGTTTTT.

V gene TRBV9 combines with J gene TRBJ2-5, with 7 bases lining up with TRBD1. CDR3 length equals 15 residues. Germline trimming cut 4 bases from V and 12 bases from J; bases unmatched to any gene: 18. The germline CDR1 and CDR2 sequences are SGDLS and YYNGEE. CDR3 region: CASSSDLTGNTKEYF. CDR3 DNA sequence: TGTGCCAGCAGCTCAGATCTGACAGGGAACACTAAAGAGTACTTC.

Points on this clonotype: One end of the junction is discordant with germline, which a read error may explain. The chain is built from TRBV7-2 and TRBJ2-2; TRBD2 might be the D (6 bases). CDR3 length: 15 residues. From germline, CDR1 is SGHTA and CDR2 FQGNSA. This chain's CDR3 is CASSGAAGNAGELFF. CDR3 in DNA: TGTGCCAGCAGTGGTGCGGCGGGGAACGCCGGGGAGCTGTTTTTT.

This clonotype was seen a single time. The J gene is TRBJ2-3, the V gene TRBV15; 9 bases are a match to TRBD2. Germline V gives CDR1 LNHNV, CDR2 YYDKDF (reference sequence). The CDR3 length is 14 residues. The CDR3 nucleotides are TGTAGCAGCAGGAGCGGGGGGAAGAAAGATACGCAGTATTTT. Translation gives CSSRSGGKKDTQYF. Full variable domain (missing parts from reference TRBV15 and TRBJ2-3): DAMVIQNPRYQVTQFGKPVTLSCSQTLNHNVMYWYQQKSSQAPKLLFHYYDKDFNNEADTPDNFQSRRPNTSFCFLDIRSPGLGDTAMYLCSSRSGGKKDTQYFGPGTRLTVL.

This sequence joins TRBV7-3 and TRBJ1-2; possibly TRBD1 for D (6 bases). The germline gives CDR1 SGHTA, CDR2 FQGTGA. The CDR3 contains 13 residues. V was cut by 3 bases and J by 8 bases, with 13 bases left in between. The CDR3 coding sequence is TGTGCCAGCAGCTTGGGGGCGGGCCACGGCTACACCTTC. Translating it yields CASSLGAGHGYTF. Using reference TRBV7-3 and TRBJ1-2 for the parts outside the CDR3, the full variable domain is GAGVSQTPSNKVTEKGKYVELRCDPISGHTALYWYRQSLGQGPEFLIYFQGTGAADDSGLPNDRFFAVRPEGSVSTLKIQRTERGDSAVYLCASSLGAGHGYTFGSGTRLTVV.

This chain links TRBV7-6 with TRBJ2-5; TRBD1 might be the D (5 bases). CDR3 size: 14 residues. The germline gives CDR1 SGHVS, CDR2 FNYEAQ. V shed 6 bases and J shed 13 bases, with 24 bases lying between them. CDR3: CASSRDWGNSPLYF. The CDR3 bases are TGTGCCAGCAGTAGAGACTGGGGCAATTCACCCCTGTACTTC.

Written as DNA, the CDR3 is TGTGCCAGCAGCGTAGGGTCAGATACGCGGTATTTTGAGCCCCAGCATTTT. It codes for CASSVGSDTRYFEPQHF. This chain uses TRBV9 with TRBJ1-5; D remains ambiguous. This CDR3 contains 17 residues. Germline CDR1 SGDLS, CDR2 YYNGEE. V was pared by 0 bases and J by 8 bases, with 21 bases between.

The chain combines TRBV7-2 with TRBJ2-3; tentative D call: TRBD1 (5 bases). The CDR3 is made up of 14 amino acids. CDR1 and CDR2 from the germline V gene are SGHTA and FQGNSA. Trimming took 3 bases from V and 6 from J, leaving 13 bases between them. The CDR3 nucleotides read TGTGCCAGCAGCTTCGCGGCAGGGCACGATACGCAGTATTTT. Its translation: CASSFAAGHDTQYF.

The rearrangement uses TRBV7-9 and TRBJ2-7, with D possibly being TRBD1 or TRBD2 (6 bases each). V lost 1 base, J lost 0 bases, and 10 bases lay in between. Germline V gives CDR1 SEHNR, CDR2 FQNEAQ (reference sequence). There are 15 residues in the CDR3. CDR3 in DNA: TGTGCCAGCAGCTTAGAGAGGGGGGCCTCCTACGAGCAGTACTTC. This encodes CASSLERGASYEQYF.

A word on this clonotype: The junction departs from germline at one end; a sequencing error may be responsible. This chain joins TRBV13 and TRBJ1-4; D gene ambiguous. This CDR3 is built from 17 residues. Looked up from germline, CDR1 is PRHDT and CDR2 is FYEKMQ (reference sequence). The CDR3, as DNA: TGTGCCATCAGCCATTCTTCAGGAGAACAAATTAATGAAAAACTGTTTTTT. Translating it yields CAISHSSGEQINEKLFF.

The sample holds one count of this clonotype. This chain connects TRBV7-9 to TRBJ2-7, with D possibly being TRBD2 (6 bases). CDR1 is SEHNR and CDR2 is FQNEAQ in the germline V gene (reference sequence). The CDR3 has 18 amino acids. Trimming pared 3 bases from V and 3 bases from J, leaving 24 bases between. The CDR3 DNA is TGTGCCAGCAGCTTTCCGGGAGACGGCGCGGCCATCGTCTACGAGCAGTACGTC. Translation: CASSFPGDGAAIVYEQYV.

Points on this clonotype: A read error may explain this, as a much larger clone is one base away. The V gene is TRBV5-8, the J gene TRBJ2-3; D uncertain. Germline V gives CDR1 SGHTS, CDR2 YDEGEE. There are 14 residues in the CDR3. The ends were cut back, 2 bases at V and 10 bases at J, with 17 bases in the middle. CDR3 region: CASSFARGPDPQYF. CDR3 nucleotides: TGTGCCAGCAGCTTTGCTAGAGGTCCCGATCCGCAGTATTTT.

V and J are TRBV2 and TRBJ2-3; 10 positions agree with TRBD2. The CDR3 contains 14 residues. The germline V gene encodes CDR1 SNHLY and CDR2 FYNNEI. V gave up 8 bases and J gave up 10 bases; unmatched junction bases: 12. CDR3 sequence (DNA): TGTGCCAGCGGGGTAGCGGGAGGTCCTACGCCGCAGTATTTT. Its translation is CASGVAGGPTPQYF.

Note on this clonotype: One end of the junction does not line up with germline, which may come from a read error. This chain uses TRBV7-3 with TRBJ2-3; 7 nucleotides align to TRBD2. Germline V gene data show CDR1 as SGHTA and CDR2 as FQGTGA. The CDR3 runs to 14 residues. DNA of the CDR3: TGTGCCAGCAGCTTTGCGGGAGACCCGGCTACGCTGTCTTTT. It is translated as CASSFAGDPATLSF.

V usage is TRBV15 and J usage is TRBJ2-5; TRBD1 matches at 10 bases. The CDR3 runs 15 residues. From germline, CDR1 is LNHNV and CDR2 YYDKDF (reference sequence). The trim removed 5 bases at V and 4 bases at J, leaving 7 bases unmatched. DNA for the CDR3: TGTGCCACCAGCCCCGGGGGACAGGGGTCAGAGACCCAGTACTTC. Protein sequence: CATSPGGQGSETQYF.

The chain's CDR3 is CASSLLGGADYGYEQYV. CDR3 nucleotide sequence: TGTGCCAGCAGCTTGCTAGGGGGCGCCGACTATGGCTACGAGCAGTACGTC. This rearrangement joins TRBV7-2 to TRBJ2-7; 7 nucleotides align to TRBD1. V dropped 3 bases and J dropped 3; count of bases not matched to a gene: 14. The CDR3 covers 17 residues. Germline assignment: CDR1 SGHTA and CDR2 FQGNSA.

The CDR3 loop reads CASSFHATKTALFYEQYV. The CDR3 region has the DNA TGTGCCAGCAGCTTTCATGCAACAAAGACAGCCCTTTTCTACGAGCAGTACGTC. The chain employs TRBV7-2 and TRBJ2-7, with D tentatively TRBD1 (5 bases). This CDR3 region has 18 residues. Trimming left V 3 bases short and J 3 bases short, with 24 bases between. The germline V gene has CDR1 SGHTA and CDR2 FQGNSA.

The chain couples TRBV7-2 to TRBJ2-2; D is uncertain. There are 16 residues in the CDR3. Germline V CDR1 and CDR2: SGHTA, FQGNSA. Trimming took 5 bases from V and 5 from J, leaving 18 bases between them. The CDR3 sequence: CASSPARSSITGELFF. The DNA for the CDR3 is TGTGCCAGCAGCCCAGCCCGAAGCAGTATAACCGGGGAGCTGTTTTTT.

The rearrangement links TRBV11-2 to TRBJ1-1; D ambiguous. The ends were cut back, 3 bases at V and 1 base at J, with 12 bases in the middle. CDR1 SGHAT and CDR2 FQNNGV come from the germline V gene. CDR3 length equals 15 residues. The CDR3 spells CASSLGGGWNTEAFF. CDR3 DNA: TGTGCCAGCAGCTTGGGTGGAGGGTGGAACACTGAAGCTTTCTTT. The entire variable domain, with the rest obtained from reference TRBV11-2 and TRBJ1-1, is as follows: EAGVAQSPRYKIIEKRQSVAFWCNPISGHATLYWYQQILGQGPKLLIQFQNNGVVDDSQLPKDRFSAERLKGVDSTLKIQPAKLEDSAVYLCASSLGGGWNTEAFFGQGTRLTVV.

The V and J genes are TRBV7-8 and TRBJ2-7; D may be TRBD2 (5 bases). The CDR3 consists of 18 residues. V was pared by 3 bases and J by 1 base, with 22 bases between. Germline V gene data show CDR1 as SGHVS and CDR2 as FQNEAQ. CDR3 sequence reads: CASSFPPDGNTLSYEQYV. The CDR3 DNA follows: TGTGCCAGCAGCTTTCCTCCAGACGGGAATACCCTTTCCTACGAGCAGTACGTC.

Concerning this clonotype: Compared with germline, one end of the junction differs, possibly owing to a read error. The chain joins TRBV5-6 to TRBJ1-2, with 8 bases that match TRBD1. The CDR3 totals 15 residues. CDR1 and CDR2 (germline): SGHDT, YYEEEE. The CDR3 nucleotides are TGTGCCAGCAGCCTTGGGACAGGCGCCGACTATGGCCACACCTTC. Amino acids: CASSLGTGADYGHTF. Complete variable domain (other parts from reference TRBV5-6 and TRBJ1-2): DAGVTQSPTHLIKTRGQQVTLRCSPKSGHDTVSWYQQALGQGPQFIFQYYEEEERQRGNFPDRFSGHQFPNYSSELNVNALLLGDSALYLCASSLGTGADYGHTFGSGTRLTVV.

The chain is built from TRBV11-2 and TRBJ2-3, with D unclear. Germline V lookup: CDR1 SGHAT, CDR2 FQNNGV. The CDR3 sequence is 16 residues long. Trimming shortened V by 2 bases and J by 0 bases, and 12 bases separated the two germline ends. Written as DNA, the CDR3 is TGTGCCAGCAGCTTATTCAGTAACATTAGCACAGATACGCAGTATTTT. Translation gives CASSLFSNISTDTQYF.

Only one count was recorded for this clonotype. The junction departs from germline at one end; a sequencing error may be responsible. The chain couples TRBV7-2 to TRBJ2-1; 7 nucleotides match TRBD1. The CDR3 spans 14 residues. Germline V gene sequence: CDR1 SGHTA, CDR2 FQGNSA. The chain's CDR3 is CASSFGQAYNEQFF. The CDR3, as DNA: TGCGCCAGCAGCTTCGGACAGGCCTACAATGAGCAGTTCTTC. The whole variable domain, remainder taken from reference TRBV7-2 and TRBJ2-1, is GAGVSQSPSNKVTEKGKDVELRCDPISGHTALYWYRQSLGQGLEFLIYFQGNSAPDKSGLPSDRFSAERTGGSVSTLTIQRTQQEDSAVYLCASSFGQAYNEQFFGPGTRLTVL.

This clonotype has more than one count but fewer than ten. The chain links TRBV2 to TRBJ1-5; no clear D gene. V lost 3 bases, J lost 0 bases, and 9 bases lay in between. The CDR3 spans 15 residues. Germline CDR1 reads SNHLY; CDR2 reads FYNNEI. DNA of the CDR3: TGTGCCAGCAGTGATGCACTGTGTAGCAATCAGCCCCAGCATTTT. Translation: CASSDALCSNQPQHF.

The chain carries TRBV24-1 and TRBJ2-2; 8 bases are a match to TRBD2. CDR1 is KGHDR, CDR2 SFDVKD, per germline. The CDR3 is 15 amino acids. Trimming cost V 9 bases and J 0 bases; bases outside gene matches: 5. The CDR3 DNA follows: TGTGCCACCCGTAATAGCGGGACGAACACCGGGGAGCTGTTTTTT. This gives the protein CATRNSGTNTGELFF.